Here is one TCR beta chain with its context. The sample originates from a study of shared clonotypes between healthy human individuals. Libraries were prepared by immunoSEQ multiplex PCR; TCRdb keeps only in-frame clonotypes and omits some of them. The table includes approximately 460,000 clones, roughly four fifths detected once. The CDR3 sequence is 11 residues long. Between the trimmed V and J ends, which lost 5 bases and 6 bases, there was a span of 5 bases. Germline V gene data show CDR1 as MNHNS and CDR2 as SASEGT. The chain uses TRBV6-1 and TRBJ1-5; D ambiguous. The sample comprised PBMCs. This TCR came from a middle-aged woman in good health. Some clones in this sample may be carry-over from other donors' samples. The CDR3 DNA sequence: TGTGCCAGCAGTACTGGTCAGCCCCAGCATTTT. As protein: CASSTGQPQHF.